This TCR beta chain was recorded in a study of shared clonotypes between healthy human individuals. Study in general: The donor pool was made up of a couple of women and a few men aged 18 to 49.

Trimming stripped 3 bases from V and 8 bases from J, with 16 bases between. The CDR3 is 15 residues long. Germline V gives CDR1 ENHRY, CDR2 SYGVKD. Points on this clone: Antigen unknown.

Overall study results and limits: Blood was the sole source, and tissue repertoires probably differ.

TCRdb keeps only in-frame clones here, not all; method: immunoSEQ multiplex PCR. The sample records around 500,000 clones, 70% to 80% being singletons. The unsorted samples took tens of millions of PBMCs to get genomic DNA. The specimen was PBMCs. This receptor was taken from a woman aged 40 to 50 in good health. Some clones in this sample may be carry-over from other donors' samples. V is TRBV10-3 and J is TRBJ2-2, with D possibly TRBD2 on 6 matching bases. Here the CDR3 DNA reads TGTGCCATCAGTGAAGGCGGGATGGCGACAGGGGAGCTGTTTTTT. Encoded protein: CAISEGGMATGELFF.